These 19 T cell receptor beta chains share one sample of origin, sequenced in a study of tumor-infiltrating lymphocytes in localized non-small cell lung cancer. Data came from immunoSEQ multiplex PCR; TCRdb stores just in-frame clones and leaves some out. Seen here are 15,000 or so clones, about 45% observed once, and the top ten hold roughly a sixth. The sample consisted of lung tumor tissue. All receptors come from a human donor with non-small cell lung cancer.

The CDR3 is CASSMGQGSNQPQHF. In DNA form, the CDR3 reads TGTGCCAGCAGCATGGGGCAGGGAAGCAATCAGCCCCAGCATTTT. The chain combines TRBV28 with TRBJ1-5; D is perhaps TRBD1 (5 bases). The length of the CDR3 is 15 residues. Trimming took 6 bases from V and 1 from J, leaving 13 bases between them. Germline V gene lookup returns CDR1 MDHEN and CDR2 SYDVKM.

J is TRBJ1-1 and V is TRBV18, with D unresolved. This CDR3 has 15 residues. V gave up 3 bases and J gave up 3 bases, with 14 bases separating them. Germline V gene sequence: CDR1 KGHSH, CDR2 LQKENI. The CDR3 DNA reads as TGTGCCAGCTCACCTGTTATGGAAATAGACACTGAAGCTTTCTTT. Protein sequence: CASSPVMEIDTEAFF.

The V gene is TRBV7-2, the J gene TRBJ2-7; D is unresolved. This CDR3 region has 11 residues. CDR1 is SGHTA, CDR2 FQGNSA, per germline. V shed 4 bases and J shed 7 bases, with 8 bases lying between them. The CDR3 sequence: CASSSSLEQYF. CDR3 DNA sequence: TGTGCCAGCAGCTCCTCATTAGAGCAGTACTTC.

By frequency in the sample, this clone is medium-sized. This chain connects TRBV6-5 to TRBJ2-7, with D unresolved. Trimming removed 4 bases at V and 9 bases at J, with 13 bases between. The CDR3 spans 12 residues. CDR1 is MNHEY and CDR2 is SVGAGI in the germline V gene. CDR3 nucleotide sequence: TGTGCCAGCAGTTCCGAAGGTTTAACGCAGTACTTC. This codes for CASSSEGLTQYF.

This sequence joins TRBV6-5 and TRBJ2-7; D not resolved. CDR1 and CDR2 (germline): MNHEY, SVGAGI. The CDR3 extends over 15 amino acids. V lost 2 bases to trimming and J lost 2 bases, with 13 bases between them. CDR3 in amino acids: CASSYPLGQAYEQYF. The CDR3 coding sequence is TGTGCCAGCAGTTACCCTCTCGGGCAGGCCTACGAGCAGTACTTC.

The gene calls are TRBV5-1 and TRBJ2-2; D is ambiguous. CDR1 is SGHRS, CDR2 YFSETQ, per germline. V lost 2 bases and J lost 1, with 12 bases in between. The CDR3 contains 16 residues. For the CDR3, the DNA is TGCGCCAGCAGCTTCGTGGGCGGTGGGAACACCGGGGAGCTGTTTTTT. Amino acids: CASSFVGGGNTGELFF. The whole variable domain, remainder taken from reference TRBV5-1 and TRBJ2-2, is KAGVTQTPRYLIKTRGQQVTLSCSPISGHRSVSWYQQTPGQGLQFLFEYFSETQRNKGNFPGRFSGRQFSNSRSEMNVSTLELGDSALYLCASSFVGGGNTGELFFGEGSRLTVL.

Here the CDR3 DNA reads TGCGCCAGCAGCCAAGATTACGGGTGGACAGGGGGCGGGTATGGCTACACCTTC. Translating it yields CASSQDYGWTGGGYGYTF. The chain is built from TRBV4-3 and TRBJ1-2; 11 bases are a match to TRBD1. Trimming at V came to 0 bases and at J to 5 bases, leaving 11 bases not matched to a gene. The length of the CDR3 is 18 residues. Germline CDR1 and CDR2: LGHNA and YSLEER.

The V gene is TRBV13, the J gene TRBJ2-3; 8 nucleotides line up with TRBD2. V lost 2 bases and J lost 4; bases outside the gene matches: 2. CDR3 length: 14 amino acids. CDR1 is PRHDT, CDR2 FYEKMQ, per germline (reference sequence). The CDR3 here is CASSLRAGADTQYF. The CDR3 coding sequence is TGTGCCAGCAGCTTAAGAGCGGGGGCAGATACGCAGTATTTT.

The rearrangement joins TRBV5-1 to TRBJ2-2; a possible D gene is TRBD2 (6 bases). CDR3 length: 17 amino acids. Germline assignment: CDR1 SGHRS and CDR2 YFSETQ. Trimming pared 7 bases from V and 2 bases from J, leaving 21 bases between. The CDR3 nucleotides read TGCGCCAGCGGAAAGGGTACGGCTAGCGTTAACACCGGGGAGCTGTTTTTT. It translates to CASGKGTASVNTGELFF.

This clone was counted at least ten times. The chain recombines TRBV5-4 with TRBJ1-6; 7 bases line up with TRBD1. CDR3 length: 14 amino acids. CDR1 is SGHNT, CDR2 YYREEE, per germline (reference sequence). J gave up 10 bases and V 2 bases, and 6 bases lay outside the gene matches. For the CDR3, the DNA is TGTGCCAGCAGCTTAGGGACAGAAGGCTCACCCCTCCACTTT. This codes for CASSLGTEGSPLHF.

The chain is built from TRBV5-1 and TRBJ1-1; 8 nucleotides agree with TRBD1. Germline V gene sequence: CDR1 SGHRS, CDR2 YFSETQ. The trim removed 0 bases at V and 6 bases at J, leaving 7 bases unmatched. CDR3 length: 15 residues. The CDR3 DNA follows: TGCGCCAGCAGCTTGGGGACAGGGTGGGACGCTGAAGCTTTCTTT. The encoded protein is CASSLGTGWDAEAFF.

The chain employs TRBV11-2 and TRBJ1-1; D ambiguous. Germline lookup yields CDR1 SGHAT and CDR2 FQNNGV. The V gene lost 0 bases and the J gene lost 6 bases, with 14 bases spanning the gap. This CDR3 is 15 amino acids long. The CDR3 region has the DNA TGTGCCAGCAGCTTAGAGTCCGGAGGGTACTCTGAAGCTTTCTTT. It translates to CASSLESGGYSEAFF.

Points on this clone: At the DNA level, this CDR3 is encoded by other sequences in the same sample as well. This chain's CDR3 is CASSLGTGGVYGYTF. In DNA form, the CDR3 reads TGTGCCAGCAGCTTAGGGACAGGGGGCGTCTATGGCTACACCTTC. V is TRBV7-2 and J is TRBJ1-2; 11 positions agree with TRBD1. Trimming at V came to 1 base and at J to 4 bases, leaving 2 bases not matched to a gene. CDR1 is SGHTA and CDR2 is FQGNSA in the germline V gene. This CDR3 region has 15 residues.

This clone was recorded a few times. This chain uses TRBV7-2 with TRBJ1-1, with D unclear. V lost 0 bases and J 0 bases, leaving 8 bases between the germline ends. Per germline, CDR1 SGHTA and CDR2 FQGNSA. This CDR3 spans 15 amino acids. The CDR3 here is CASSLAVGLNTEAFF. In DNA form, the CDR3 reads TGTGCCAGCAGCTTAGCTGTGGGGTTGAACACTGAAGCTTTCTTT.

This clone showed up just a few times. This sequence joins TRBV4-3 and TRBJ2-7; the D is unclear. Trimming shortened V by 0 bases and J by 3 bases, and 9 bases separated the two germline ends. Germline V gene sequence: CDR1 LGHNA, CDR2 YSLEER. The CDR3 is 14 residues long. CDR3 sequence (DNA): TGCGCCAGCAGCCAAGAAAGGCAGCTCTACGAGCAGTACTTC. This gives the protein CASSQERQLYEQYF.

In this sample, this clone is medium-sized. The V call is TRBV7-2, the J call TRBJ2-1, with a possible D match to TRBD1 (6 bases). The CDR3 sequence is 17 residues long. Trimming stripped 5 bases from V and 2 bases from J, with 19 bases between. Germline loops: CDR1 SGHTA, CDR2 FQGNSA. The CDR3 spells CASSPFFSGATYNEQFF. CDR3 DNA: TGTGCCAGCAGCCCCTTTTTTTCAGGGGCAACCTACAATGAGCAGTTCTTC.

The chain carries TRBV29-1 and TRBJ1-2; no reliable D call. The CDR3 has 13 amino acids. Germline CDR1 is SQVTM and CDR2 is ANQGSEA. V lost 7 bases to trimming and J lost 4 bases, with 16 bases between them. Here the CDR3 reads CSASRGGIYGYTF. CDR3 nucleotide sequence: TGCAGCGCCTCCCGCGGTGGTATCTATGGCTACACCTTC.

This clone came up once. A read error is likely here: a far larger clone is one base away. V is TRBV5-4 and J is TRBJ1-4; D gene ambiguous. Germline assignment: CDR1 SGHNT and CDR2 YYREEE (reference sequence). This CDR3 is built from 16 residues. V was shortened by 4 bases and J by 6 bases, with 19 bases between the two germline ends. This CDR3 is CASSQGSPPGDEKLFF. The CDR3 nucleotides read TGTGCCAGCAGCCAAGGGTCCCCCCCCGGCGATGAAAAACTGTTTTTT. Filled out from reference TRBV5-4 and TRBJ1-4, the complete variable domain reads ETGVTQSPTHLIKTRGQQVTLRCSSQSGHNTVSWYQQALGQGPQFIFQYYREEENGRGNFPPRFSGLQFPNYSSELNVNALELDDSALYLCASSQGSPPGDEKLFFGSGTQLSVL.

Only a few counts were recorded for this clone. The J gene is TRBJ2-1, the V gene TRBV5-5; D assignment may be TRBD1 or TRBD2 (5 bases each). In germline, CDR1 is SGHKS, CDR2 YYEKEE (reference sequence). Trimming removed 1 base at V and 8 bases at J, with 13 bases between. The CDR3 runs 14 residues. The CDR3 coding sequence is TGTGCCAGCAGCTTGCCCGGGGCATTCGATGAGCAGTTCTTC. It specifies CASSLPGAFDEQFF.